These 20 T cell receptor beta chains were sequenced from one sample in a study of T cells in Graves' hyperthyroidism and ophthalmopathy. Using RNA transcripts as the source, TCR beta CDR3 regions were amplified. An initial round of RT-PCR targeting the TCR CDR3 relied on the HTBI primer set. Via MiXCR, TCRdb re-called the multiplex PCR reads, giving one row per CDR3 protein. Here the sample spans over 500,000 distinct CDR3 sequences, less than 15% being singletons. Sequencing was done on a sample of blood. These receptors all come from a woman aged 40 to 50 with Graves' hyperthyroidism.

This chain joins TRBV28 and TRBJ1-5; weak D call: TRBD1 (5 bases). Germline loops: CDR1 MDHEN, CDR2 SYDVKM. CDR3 length: 14 residues. CDR3 DNA: TGTGTGAGCAAGATTGGGGGGGGCAATCAGCCCCAGCATTTT. It translates to CVSKIGGGNQPQHF.

The sample holds a few counts of this clonotype. The chain uses TRBV6-1 and TRBJ1-2, with 9 positions matching TRBD1. Losses at the gene ends were 5 bases for V and 9 bases for J; bases not matched to a gene: 13. This CDR3 has 15 amino acids. The V gene's germline CDR1 is MNHNS and CDR2 SASEGT. CDR3 coding DNA: TGTGCCAGCAGTAAGGGGCCGGGACAGGGTTCGAGCTACACCTTC. Its protein is CASSKGPGQGSSYTF.

At least ten counts were recorded for this clonotype. The chain combines TRBV28 with TRBJ2-3, with a tentative D call TRBD2 (6 bases). Germline CDR1 and CDR2: MDHEN and SYDVKM. The CDR3 loop spans 13 amino acids. The V gene lost 5 bases and the J gene lost 3 bases, with 9 bases spanning the gap. CDR3 sequence: CASSPGLTDTQYF. The CDR3 nucleotides read TGTGCCAGCAGTCCGGGACTTACAGATACGCAGTATTTT.

This clonotype was seen more than once but under ten times. The chain joins TRBV10-3 to TRBJ1-1; a weak D match, TRBD1 (6 bases). Germline-derived CDR1 and CDR2 are ENHRY and SYGVKD. Between the trimmed V and J ends, which lost 6 bases and 3 bases, there was a span of 14 bases. CDR3 length: 14 amino acids. The CDR3 DNA follows: TGTGCCATCAGAGCTACAGGGACCGACACTGAAGCTTTCTTT. It translates to CAIRATGTDTEAFF.

This chain joins TRBV6-4 and TRBJ2-7, with D unresolved. The CDR3 is 14 residues long. Germline CDR1 is MRHNA and CDR2 is SNTAGT. Between the trimmed V and J ends, which lost 9 bases and 0 bases, there was a span of 15 bases. The DNA for the CDR3 is TGTGCCAGACACGCGGCTCGGCCCTCCTACGAGCAGTACTTC. This codes for CARHAARPSYEQYF.

This clonotype was counted only a few times. V usage is TRBV19 and J usage is TRBJ2-1, with 10 bases lining up with TRBD2. This CDR3 contains 16 residues. Germline V gene data show CDR1 as LNHDA and CDR2 as SQIVND (reference sequence). V dropped 5 bases and J dropped 3; count of bases not matched to a gene: 7. The CDR3 loop reads CASSAQLAGSYNEQFF. In DNA, the CDR3 is TGTGCCAGTAGTGCGCAACTAGCGGGAAGCTACAATGAGCAGTTCTTC.

In this sample, this clonotype turned up many times. The chain carries TRBV5-1 and TRBJ2-7, with 12 bases that match TRBD2. Losses at the gene ends were 4 bases for V and 4 bases for J; bases not matched to a gene: 9. The CDR3 has 16 amino acids. Germline V lookup: CDR1 SGHRS, CDR2 YFSETQ. CDR3 region: CASSPGLAGPQYEQYF. DNA for the CDR3: TGCGCCAGCAGCCCTGGACTAGCGGGACCCCAGTACGAGCAGTACTTC.

This clonotype was seen at least ten times. V usage is TRBV9 and J usage is TRBJ2-5; 7 positions match TRBD1. This CDR3 region has 14 residues. Germline CDR1 reads SGDLS; CDR2 reads YYNGEE. Trimming took 4 bases from V and 4 from J; bases not matched to a gene: 7. The CDR3 DNA reads TGTGCCAGCAGCCTCTCCGGACAGGCAGAGACCCAGTACTTC. Translation gives CASSLSGQAETQYF.

The sample holds a few counts of this clonotype. The rearrangement joins TRBV7-2 to TRBJ1-2; TRBD1 is a possible D gene (5 bases). Trimming left V 6 bases short and J 5 bases short, with 16 bases between. CDR1 is SGHTA, CDR2 FQGNSA, per germline. The CDR3 runs to 14 residues. The CDR3 region is CASSEAVGAYGYTF. The CDR3 DNA follows: TGTGCCAGCAGTGAAGCTGTTGGGGCGTATGGCTACACCTTC.

This clonotype was counted at least ten times. This rearrangement joins TRBV19 to TRBJ2-7, with TRBD2 matching 15 bases. Per germline, CDR1 LNHDA and CDR2 SQIVND (reference sequence). J lost 4 bases, V lost 6 bases, and 1 base had no gene match. The CDR3 loop spans 14 amino acids. The CDR3 loop reads CASSGTSGRYEQYF. CDR3 sequence (DNA): TGTGCCAGTAGCGGGACTAGCGGGAGGTACGAGCAGTACTTC.

On this clonotype itself: A much larger clone lies one base from this, so it may be a read error. The genes are TRBV24-1 and TRBJ2-1; 12 positions agree with TRBD2. The length of the CDR3 is 16 residues. Germline V CDR1 and CDR2: KGHDR, SFDVKD. In DNA, the CDR3 is TGTGCCACCGGTGATCAGACTAGCGGGAGATGGAATGAGCAGTTCTTC. It codes for CATGDQTSGRWNEQFF.

J is TRBJ2-1 and V is TRBV28, with 9 bases fitting TRBD1. The CDR3 has 15 amino acids. In germline, CDR1 is MDHEN, CDR2 SYDVKM. The junction had 7 bases not matched to a gene; V was cut back by 7 bases and J by 3 bases. The CDR3 is CASITPGQGYNEQFF. In nucleotides, the CDR3 is TGTGCCAGCATTACACCGGGACAGGGCTACAATGAGCAGTTCTTC.

This clonotype was seen many times. This chain uses TRBV28 with TRBJ1-6, with TRBD1 matching over 8 bases. Per the germline V gene, CDR1 is MDHEN and CDR2 is SYDVKM. Germline trimming cut 3 bases from V and 8 bases from J; bases unmatched to any gene: 0. This CDR3 has 13 residues. The CDR3 sequence: CASSLDRDSPLHF. Written as DNA, the CDR3 is TGTGCCAGCAGTTTGGACAGGGATTCACCCCTCCACTTT.

This clonotype was picked up many times. The J gene is TRBJ2-1, the V gene TRBV3-1; D uncertain. CDR1 and CDR2 from the germline V gene are LGHDT and YNNKEL (reference sequence). V was clipped by 4 bases and J by 6 bases, with 4 bases between them. This CDR3 comprises 11 residues. The CDR3 protein is CASSRPNEQFF. The CDR3 DNA reads as TGTGCCAGCAGCCGCCCCAATGAGCAGTTCTTC.

This clonotype occurred many times. The gene calls are TRBV28 and TRBJ2-2, with 14 bases matching TRBD2. CDR1 and CDR2 from the germline V gene are MDHEN and SYDVKM. V was pared by 5 bases and J by 5 bases, with 7 bases of the junction left unmatched. The CDR3 is 17 amino acids. Here the CDR3 DNA reads TGTGCCAGCAGTCAGACTAGCGGGAGGGGAAGGACCGGGGAGCTGTTTTTT. Translated: CASSQTSGRGRTGELFF.

This clonotype showed up just a few times. The chain joins TRBV29-1 to TRBJ2-5; either TRBD1 or TRBD2 may fit D (5 bases each). CDR1 SQVTM and CDR2 ANQGSEA come from the germline V gene. V was clipped by 4 bases and J by 4 bases, with 13 bases between them. This CDR3 is 13 amino acids long. CDR3 in amino acids: CSVGGTDRETQYF. In DNA, the CDR3 is TGCAGCGTTGGGGGGACGGACCGAGAGACCCAGTACTTC.

This clonotype was seen many times. The V gene is TRBV5-1, the J gene TRBJ2-7, with D possibly matching TRBD2 (5 bases). Germline lookup yields CDR1 SGHRS and CDR2 YFSETQ. The CDR3 covers 15 residues. V was pared by 0 bases and J by 3 bases, with 13 bases between. CDR3 region: CASSLEIASNYEQYF. The CDR3 coding sequence is TGCGCCAGCAGCTTGGAGATAGCGAGCAACTACGAGCAGTACTTC.

In its sample, this clonotype was seen many times. This chain links TRBV20-1 with TRBJ2-3, with a weak D call TRBD2 (6 bases). The CDR3 runs 13 residues. The V end was cut by 2 bases, the J end by 8 bases, with 14 bases between. The germline CDR1 and CDR2 sequences are DFQATT and SNEGSKA (reference sequence). This chain's CDR3 is CSARPGSGRTQYF. The CDR3 DNA follows: TGCAGTGCTAGACCTGGTAGCGGCCGTACGCAGTATTTT.

This clonotype was seen at least ten times. The genes are TRBV28 and TRBJ2-7, with D unclear. CDR1 MDHEN and CDR2 SYDVKM come from the germline V gene. This CDR3 region has 13 residues. V was cut by 2 bases and J by 11 bases, with 16 bases left in between. As DNA, the CDR3 is TGTGCCAGCAGTTTAACCCCGTACCCAATAAAGTACTTC. Translated: CASSLTPYPIKYF. The full variable domain, with the rest looked up from reference TRBV28 and TRBJ2-7, is DVKVTQSSRYLVKRTGEKVFLECVQDMDHENMFWYRQDPGLGLRLIYFSYDVKMKEKGDIPEGYSVSREKKERFSLILESASTNQTSMYLCASSLTPYPIKYFGPGTRLTVT.

This clonotype has more than one count but fewer than ten. The chain links TRBV20-1 to TRBJ2-7, with 9 bases that match TRBD2. The V and J ends lost 3 bases and 2 bases, in that order; junction bases with no gene match: 11. CDR3 length equals 16 residues. In germline, CDR1 is DFQATT, CDR2 SNEGSKA (reference sequence). This CDR3 is CSASRLAAPITYEQYF. The CDR3 DNA reads TGCAGTGCTAGCCGACTAGCGGCCCCTATTACCTACGAGCAGTACTTC.